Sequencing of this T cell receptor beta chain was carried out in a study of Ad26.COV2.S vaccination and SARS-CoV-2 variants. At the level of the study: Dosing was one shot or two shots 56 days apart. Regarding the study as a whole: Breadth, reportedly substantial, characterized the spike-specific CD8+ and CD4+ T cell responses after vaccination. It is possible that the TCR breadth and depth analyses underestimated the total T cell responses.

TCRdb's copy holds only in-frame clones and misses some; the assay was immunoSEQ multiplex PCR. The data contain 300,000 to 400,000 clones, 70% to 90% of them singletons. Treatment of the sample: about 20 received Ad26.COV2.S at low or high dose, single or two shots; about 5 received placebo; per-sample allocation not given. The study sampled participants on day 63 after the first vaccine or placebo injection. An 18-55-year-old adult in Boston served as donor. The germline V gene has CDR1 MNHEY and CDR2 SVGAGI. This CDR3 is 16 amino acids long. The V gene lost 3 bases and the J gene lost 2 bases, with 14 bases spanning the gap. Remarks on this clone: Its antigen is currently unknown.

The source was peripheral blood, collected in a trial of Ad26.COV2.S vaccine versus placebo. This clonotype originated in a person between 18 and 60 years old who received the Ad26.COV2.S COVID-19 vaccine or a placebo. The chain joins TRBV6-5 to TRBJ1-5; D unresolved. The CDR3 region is CASSYYGEGGNQPQHF. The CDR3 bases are TGTGCCAGCAGTTATTACGGGGAGGGTGGCAATCAGCCCCAGCATTTT.